A single sample is the source of the 32 T cell receptor beta chains below, sequenced in a study of OX40 agonist ivuxolimab in advanced cancers. Sequenced by immunoSEQ multiplex PCR; TCRdb stores in-frame clones only, minus some. The table lists just under 65,000 clones, around 90% of them singletons. Sequencing was performed on CD4+ or CD8+ T cells sorted from blood, taken in a trial of the OX40 agonist ivuxolimab. The receptors come from an adult with an advanced solid tumor such as melanoma, head and neck, liver or kidney cancer.

This rearrangement joins TRBV5-1 to TRBJ2-7; 9 bases line up with TRBD1. CDR1 SGHRS and CDR2 YFSETQ come from the germline V gene. V shed 0 bases, J shed 2 bases, and the junction held 6 bases outside the gene matches. The CDR3 length is 16 residues. The CDR3 DNA follows: TGCGCCAGCAGCTTGGGTGGACGGGACAGGGCCTACGAGCAGTACTTC. It specifies CASSLGGRDRAYEQYF.

V is TRBV6-5 and J is TRBJ2-7, with 7 bases matching TRBD2. Germline V gene sequence: CDR1 MNHEY, CDR2 SVGAGI. After removal of 6 bases from V and 2 bases from J, the junction contained 10 bases not matched to a gene. The CDR3 length is 15 residues. The CDR3 sequence is CASRSPGGSPYEQYF. The CDR3 DNA sequence: TGTGCCAGCAGGTCTCCTGGCGGGAGTCCCTACGAGCAGTACTTC.

The chain recombines TRBV18 with TRBJ1-5, with D uncertain. This CDR3 comprises 13 residues. With 3 bases removed from V and 6 bases from J, the gap between germline ends came to 9 bases. CDR1 and CDR2 (germline): KGHSH, LQKENI. The CDR3, as DNA: TGTGCCAGCTCACCGTTCTCAAGTCAGCCCCAGCATTTT. As protein: CASSPFSSQPQHF.

In its sample, this clone was seen a few times. The rearrangement links TRBV2 to TRBJ2-7; weak D call: TRBD1 (5 bases). V was clipped by 3 bases and J by 2 bases, with 11 bases between them. This CDR3 is built from 14 residues. CDR1 is SNHLY and CDR2 is FYNNEI in the germline V gene. CDR3: CASSDGALTYEQYF. CDR3 in DNA: TGTGCCAGCAGTGATGGGGCCCTGACCTACGAGCAGTACTTC.

The chain couples TRBV5-1 to TRBJ2-7; the D is unclear. From germline, CDR1 is SGHRS and CDR2 YFSETQ. Trimming took 0 bases from V and 6 from J, leaving 10 bases between them. The CDR3 totals 13 residues. CDR3 in DNA: TGCGCCAGCAGCTTGGCCACTGGTTCCGAGCAGTACTTC. Translation: CASSLATGSEQYF.

J is TRBJ1-2 and V is TRBV6-5; 7 bases map to TRBD1. This CDR3 is built from 12 residues. Germline CDR1 and CDR2: MNHEY and SVGAGI. J lost 8 bases, V lost 10 bases, and 10 bases had no gene match. For the CDR3, the DNA is TGTGCCACCCTCCGAGGGGGCGGAGGCTACACCTTC. Protein: CATLRGGGGYTF.

The rearrangement links TRBV6-5 to TRBJ2-7; D is unclear. The V gene's germline CDR1 is MNHEY and CDR2 SVGAGI. Trimming took off 0 bases at V and 7 bases at J, with 19 bases between the two ends. The CDR3 is made up of 16 amino acids. CDR3 protein: CASSYSRTHRWEEQYF. The CDR3 region has the DNA TGTGCCAGCAGTTACTCGAGAACCCATCGGTGGGAAGAGCAGTACTTC.

This clone was observed once. The CDR3 DNA reads as TGTGCCAGCAGCTTACGGGGGACTAACCAAGAGACCCAGTACTTC. Translated: CASSLRGTNQETQYF. This chain connects TRBV7-8 to TRBJ2-5, with 7 nucleotides matching TRBD2. With 2 bases clipped from V and 0 bases from J, the junction kept 3 bases outside the gene matches. The CDR3 length is 15 residues. Germline CDR1 reads SGHVS; CDR2 reads FQNEAQ.

The chain uses TRBV27 and TRBJ1-5; D is undetermined. The germline gives CDR1 MNHEY, CDR2 SMNVEV (reference sequence). This CDR3 is 18 amino acids long. The V and J ends lost 1 base and 0 bases respectively, with 16 bases between them. The CDR3 DNA is TGTGCCAGCAGTTTATTTTTCCCCGATACCTTTAGCAATCAGCCCCAGCATTTT. It specifies CASSLFFPDTFSNQPQHF.

The chain uses TRBV5-4 and TRBJ2-2; D may be TRBD1 or TRBD2 (6 bases each). This CDR3 is built from 16 residues. Germline CDR1 reads SGHNT; CDR2 reads YYREEE (reference sequence). V was shortened by 7 bases and J by 4 bases, with 20 bases between the two germline ends. CDR3: CASDSGGGQSTGELFF. The CDR3, as DNA: TGTGCCAGCGATTCTGGTGGGGGGCAATCCACCGGGGAGCTGTTTTTT.

The chain is built from TRBV5-1 and TRBJ2-1; 11 bases are a match to TRBD1. This CDR3 has 16 amino acids. The J segment lost 7 bases and the V segment lost 2 bases, leaving 8 bases of the junction unmatched. Germline V gives CDR1 SGHRS, CDR2 YFSETQ. This CDR3 is CASSLNGQGAGNEQFF. Here the CDR3 DNA reads TGCGCCAGCAGCTTAAATGGACAGGGGGCAGGGAATGAGCAGTTCTTC.

A single count supports this clone. The gene calls are TRBV2 and TRBJ2-2; D unresolved. The V end lost 5 bases, the J end lost 7 bases, and 8 bases lay between the germline ends. CDR3 length: 12 amino acids. Germline lookup yields CDR1 SNHLY and CDR2 FYNNEI. CDR3 protein: CASSFYGGELFF. The CDR3 DNA reads TGTGCCAGCAGTTTTTATGGCGGGGAGCTGTTTTTT.

Concerning this clone: In this CDR3 the conserved last residue, phenylalanine or tryptophan, is missing, so a read error is likely. It is unclear where the CDR3 begins or ends on the DNA, so no DNA is shown, and the CDR3 is as TCRdb lists it. The rearrangement links TRBV2 to TRBJ1-1; the D segment call TRBD1 is taken from the table without a DNA check. Per the germline V gene, CDR1 is SNHLY and CDR2 is FYNNEI. The CDR3 is 12 residues long, counting both termini. The CDR3 here is CASSEARTEAFI.

The V call is TRBV6-1, the J call TRBJ1-5, with 8 bases matching TRBD1. The V segment lost 7 bases and the J segment 9 bases; nucleotides outside the gene matches: 14. Per the germline V gene, CDR1 is MNHNS and CDR2 is SASEGT. This CDR3 has 15 amino acids. In DNA, the CDR3 is TGTGCCAGCACCCCGGACAGGGACGTTATGACGCCCCAGCATTTT. Protein product: CASTPDRDVMTPQHF.

The chain couples TRBV19 to TRBJ1-6; tentatively, D is TRBD1 (6 bases). CDR3 length: 13 residues. Germline V gene sequence: CDR1 LNHDA, CDR2 SQIVND (reference sequence). The V gene lost 8 bases and the J gene lost 11 bases, with 16 bases spanning the gap. For the CDR3, the DNA is TGTGCCAGTGCGGATGGGGGGGGCACACCCCTCCACTTT. This gives the protein CASADGGGTPLHF. Based on the CDR3 plus reference TRBV19 and TRBJ1-6, the full variable domain is DGGITQSPKYLFRKEGQNVTLSCEQNLNHDAMYWYRQDPGQGLRLIYYSQIVNDFQKGDIAEGYSVSREKKESFPLTVTSAQKNPTAFYLCASADGGGTPLHFGNGTRLTVT.

The gene calls are TRBV11-1 and TRBJ1-2; TRBD1 is a possible D gene (6 bases). Trimming removed 9 bases from V and 4 bases from J, with 15 bases in between. Germline V CDR1 and CDR2: SGHAT, FQDESV (reference sequence). The CDR3 is 13 residues long. The CDR3 bases are TGTGCCAGTACAGGGCTGCGAGTCTATGGCTACACCTTC. Its translation is CASTGLRVYGYTF.

The chain is built from TRBV11-2 and TRBJ2-1; 9 bases align to TRBD2. Germline assignment: CDR1 SGHAT and CDR2 FQNNGV. The CDR3 contains 17 residues. With 3 bases clipped from V and 8 bases from J, the junction kept 14 bases outside the gene matches. CDR3 in amino acids: CASSFSGRWDGLDEQFF. CDR3 DNA sequence: TGTGCCAGCAGCTTTAGCGGGAGATGGGATGGTCTGGATGAGCAGTTCTTC.

This chain joins TRBV19 and TRBJ2-2, with TRBD1 matching over 10 bases. This CDR3 contains 18 residues. Germline V gene sequence: CDR1 LNHDA, CDR2 SQIVND (reference sequence). V trimming: 5 bases; J trimming: 0 bases; junction bases outside the gene matches: 9. The CDR3 DNA sequence: TGTGCCAGTAGTTCCCCGCCGGGACAGGGGACGAACACCGGGGAGCTGTTTTTT. This sequence encodes CASSSPPGQGTNTGELFF.

CDR3 protein: CASSARALYEQYF. The CDR3 DNA is TGTGCCAGCAGTGCCCGGGCACTTTACGAGCAGTACTTC. The V and J genes are TRBV28 and TRBJ2-7, with D hard to call. This CDR3 spans 13 amino acids. Per the germline V gene, CDR1 is MDHEN and CDR2 is SYDVKM. Trimming shortened V by 5 bases and J by 4 bases, and 12 bases separated the two germline ends.

This chain joins TRBV6-5 and TRBJ2-1; 7 bases agree with TRBD2. Unmatched junction bases numbered 2, after V lost 1 base and J lost 8 bases. The CDR3 is made up of 13 amino acids. Germline CDR1 MNHEY, CDR2 SVGAGI. The CDR3: CASSYLGRDEQFF. The DNA of the CDR3 is TGTGCCAGCAGTTACTTGGGGAGGGATGAGCAGTTCTTC.

The V call is TRBV25-1, the J call TRBJ1-1; D possibly corresponds to TRBD1 (6 bases). The germline CDR1 and CDR2 sequences are MGHDK and SYGVNS. There are 14 residues in the CDR3. V was shortened by 4 bases and J by 1 base, with 10 bases between the two germline ends. The CDR3 DNA is TGTGCCAGCAGTGCCGACAGGAGGAACACTGAAGCTTTCTTT. This gives the protein CASSADRRNTEAFF.

This sequence joins TRBV20-1 and TRBJ2-7, with D uncertain. Trimming stripped 1 base from V and 6 bases from J, with 7 bases between. The CDR3 is made up of 11 amino acids. Germline CDR1 is DFQATT and CDR2 is SNEGSKA (reference sequence). CDR3: CSARGATEQYF. The CDR3 bases are TGCAGTGCTAGAGGTGCCACCGAGCAGTACTTC.

The V and J genes are TRBV12-5 and TRBJ2-3; weak D call: TRBD2 (5 bases). The CDR3 runs to 14 residues. CDR1 LGHNT and CDR2 FRNRAP come from the germline V gene. Trimming took 3 bases from V and 1 from J, leaving 8 bases between them. This CDR3 is CASGLGSGTDTQYF. As DNA, the CDR3 is TGTGCTAGTGGTTTAGGGAGTGGCACAGATACGCAGTATTTT.

The CDR3: CSVHSGSSYNEQFF. CDR3 bases: TGCAGCGTACATAGCGGAAGCTCCTACAATGAGCAGTTCTTC. The chain recombines TRBV29-1 with TRBJ2-1; possible D gene TRBD2, 6 bases. This CDR3 comprises 14 residues. V was trimmed by 6 bases and J by 0 bases, leaving 12 bases between them. The germline V gene encodes CDR1 SQVTM and CDR2 ANQGSEA.

Here the CDR3 reads CASSSSGTGVEKLFF. Written as DNA, the CDR3 is TGTGCCAGCAGTTCCTCCGGGACAGGGGTTGAAAAACTGTTTTTT. The chain links TRBV6-6 to TRBJ1-4; TRBD1 matches 10 bases. Germline-derived CDR1 and CDR2 are MNHNY and SVGAGI (reference sequence). The junction had 6 bases not matched to a gene; V was cut back by 4 bases and J by 7 bases. This CDR3 comprises 15 residues.

The CDR3 here is CASSLVQNGGYTF. The CDR3 DNA is TGCGCCAGCAGCTTAGTACAGAATGGTGGCTACACCTTC. V is TRBV5-1 and J is TRBJ1-2; unclear D gene. The CDR3 sequence is 13 residues long. Looked up from germline, CDR1 is SGHRS and CDR2 is YFSETQ. V dropped 2 bases and J dropped 7 bases, with 12 bases sitting between them.

The chain uses TRBV19 and TRBJ1-2, with TRBD1 matching over 7 bases. CDR1 and CDR2 from the germline V gene are LNHDA and SQIVND (reference sequence). The V gene end was trimmed by 3 bases and the J gene end by 8 bases; junction bases not matched to a gene: 12. The CDR3 is made up of 15 amino acids. CDR3 nucleotide sequence: TGTGCCAGTAGTATTATCCCAGGACAGGCCGGCGGCTACACCTTC. Its protein is CASSIIPGQAGGYTF.

The chain combines TRBV25-1 with TRBJ1-4; D is possibly TRBD1 (6 bases). Trimming shortened V by 6 bases and J by 1 base, and 12 bases separated the two germline ends. This CDR3 comprises 15 residues. CDR1 MGHDK and CDR2 SYGVNS come from the germline V gene. In nucleotides, the CDR3 is TGTGCCAGCAGAGATACAGGGATAACTAATGAAAAACTGTTTTTT. Amino acids: CASRDTGITNEKLFF.

The chain employs TRBV20-1 and TRBJ2-2; no definite D call. The CDR3 extends over 11 amino acids. The germline V gene has CDR1 DFQATT and CDR2 SNEGSKA (reference sequence). With 3 bases removed from V and 7 bases from J, the gap between germline ends came to 6 bases. The CDR3 DNA sequence: TGCAGTGCTAGTCGATTCGGGGAGCTGTTTTTT. Translated, it gives CSASRFGELFF.

The chain employs TRBV6-5 and TRBJ2-7, with D perhaps TRBD1 (6 bases). The V end was cut by 2 bases, the J end by 5 bases, with 10 bases between. This CDR3 comprises 13 residues. The V gene's germline CDR1 is MNHEY and CDR2 SVGAGI. The CDR3 reads CASSYLGQNEQYF. DNA of the CDR3: TGTGCCAGCAGTTACCTCGGACAGAACGAGCAGTACTTC.

J is TRBJ2-1 and V is TRBV4-1, with 9 nucleotides matching TRBD2. CDR1 and CDR2 from the germline V gene are MGHRA and YSYEKL. The CDR3 is 16 residues long. V lost 0 bases to trimming and J lost 10 bases; unmatched junction nucleotides: 10. The CDR3, as DNA: TGCGCCAGCAGCCAAGATGGGGCGGGAGGGCCAACGGAGCAGTTCTTC. Amino acids: CASSQDGAGGPTEQFF.

The rearrangement uses TRBV6-5 and TRBJ1-2, with D unresolved. The CDR3 is made up of 14 amino acids. CDR1 is MNHEY, CDR2 SVGAGI, per germline. Trimming removed 6 bases at V and 1 base at J, with 12 bases between. The CDR3: CASSPRTGNYGYTF. The CDR3 DNA reads TGTGCCAGCAGCCCGAGGACGGGTAACTATGGCTACACCTTC.